Described below is a single T cell receptor (beta chain) sequence and its context. Antigen unknown. The data belong to a study of radiotherapy plus CTLA-4 blockade in lung cancer. Whole-study results and caveats: The study found tumor-derived TCR clones expanded in blood after radiotherapy plus ipilimumab.

CDR3 length equals 15 residues. In germline, CDR1 is SEHNR, CDR2 FQNEAQ (reference sequence). V shed 5 bases, J shed 8 bases, and the junction held 13 bases outside the gene matches. The repertoire was sequenced with immunoSEQ multiplex PCR; TCRdb's copy has only in-frame clones and lacks some. This table has 35,000 or so clones, around 83% appearing once. This clonotype was sampled from a human donor with non-small cell lung cancer who had stable disease on radiotherapy plus ipilimumab. Source: peripheral blood, taken from a patient treated with radiotherapy plus ipilimumab. The genes are TRBV7-9 and TRBJ1-2; 8 bases map to TRBD1. CDR3 coding DNA: TGTGCCAGCAGCCTCCGGGGACAGGAAGGATCAGGCTACACCTTC. Encoded protein: CASSLRGQEGSGYTF. Filled out from reference TRBV7-9 and TRBJ1-2, the complete variable domain reads DTGVSQNPRHKITKRGQNVTFRCDPISEHNRLYWYRQTLGQGPEFLTYFQNEAQLEKSRLLSDRFSAERPKGSFSTLEIQRTEQGDSAMYLCASSLRGQEGSGYTFGSGTRLTVV.